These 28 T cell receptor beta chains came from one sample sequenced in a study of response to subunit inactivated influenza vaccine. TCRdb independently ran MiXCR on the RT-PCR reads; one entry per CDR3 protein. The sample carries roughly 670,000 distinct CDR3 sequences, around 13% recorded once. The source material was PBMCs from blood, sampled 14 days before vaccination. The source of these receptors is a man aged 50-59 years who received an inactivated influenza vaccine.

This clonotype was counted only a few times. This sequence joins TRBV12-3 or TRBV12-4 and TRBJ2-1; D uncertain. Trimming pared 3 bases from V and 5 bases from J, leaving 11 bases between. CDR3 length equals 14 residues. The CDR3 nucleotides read TGTGCCAGCAGTTTGGCAGCCGATAACAATGAGCAGTTCTTC. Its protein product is CASSLAADNNEQFF.

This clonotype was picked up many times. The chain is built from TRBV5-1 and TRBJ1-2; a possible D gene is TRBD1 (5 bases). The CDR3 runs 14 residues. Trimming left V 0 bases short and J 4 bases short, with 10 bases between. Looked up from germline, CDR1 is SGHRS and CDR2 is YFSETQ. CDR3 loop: CASSLAAGLYGYTF. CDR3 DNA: TGCGCCAGCAGCTTGGCGGCAGGGCTCTATGGCTACACCTTC.

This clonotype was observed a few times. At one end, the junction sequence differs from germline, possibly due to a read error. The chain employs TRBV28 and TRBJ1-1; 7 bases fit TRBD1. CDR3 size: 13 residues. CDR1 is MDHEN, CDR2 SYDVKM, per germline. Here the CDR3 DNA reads TGTGCCAGCATTTTACAGGGGTCCACTGAAGCTTTCTTT. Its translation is CASILQGSTEAFF.

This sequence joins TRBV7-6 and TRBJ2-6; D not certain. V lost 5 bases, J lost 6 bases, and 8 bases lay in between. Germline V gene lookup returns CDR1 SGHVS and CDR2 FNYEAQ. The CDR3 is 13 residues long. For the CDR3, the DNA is TGTGCCAGCAGCCCCGCCGAGGCCAACGTCCTGACTTTC. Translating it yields CASSPAEANVLTF.

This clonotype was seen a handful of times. The CDR3 coding sequence is TGTGCCAGCAGCCAAGTGACCGCGGGTCAGCCCCAGCATTTT. It specifies CASSQVTAGQPQHF. This rearrangement joins TRBV4-2 to TRBJ1-5; the D is unclear. CDR3 length: 14 residues. Germline V gene sequence: CDR1 LGHNA, CDR2 YNFKEQ. With 1 base removed from V and 6 bases from J, the gap between germline ends came to 10 bases.

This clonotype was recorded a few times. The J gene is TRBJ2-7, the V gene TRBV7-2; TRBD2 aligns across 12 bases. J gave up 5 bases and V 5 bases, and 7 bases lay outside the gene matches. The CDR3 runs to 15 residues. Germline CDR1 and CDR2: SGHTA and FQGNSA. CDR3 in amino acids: CASSPTSGGHHEQYF. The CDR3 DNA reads TGTGCCAGCAGCCCGACTAGCGGGGGACACCACGAGCAGTACTTC.

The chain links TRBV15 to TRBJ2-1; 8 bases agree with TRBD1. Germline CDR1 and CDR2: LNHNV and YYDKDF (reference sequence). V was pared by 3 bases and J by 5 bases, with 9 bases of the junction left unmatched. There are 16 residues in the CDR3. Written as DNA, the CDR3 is TGTGCCACCAGCAGCATCTCCTTGGGACAGGACAATGAGCAGTTCTTC. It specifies CATSSISLGQDNEQFF.

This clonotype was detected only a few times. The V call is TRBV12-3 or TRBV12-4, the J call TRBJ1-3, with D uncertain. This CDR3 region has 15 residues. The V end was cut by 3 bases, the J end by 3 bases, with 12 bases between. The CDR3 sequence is CASSFYTIGGNTIYF. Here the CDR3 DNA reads TGTGCCAGCAGTTTTTACACGATCGGTGGAAACACCATATATTTT.

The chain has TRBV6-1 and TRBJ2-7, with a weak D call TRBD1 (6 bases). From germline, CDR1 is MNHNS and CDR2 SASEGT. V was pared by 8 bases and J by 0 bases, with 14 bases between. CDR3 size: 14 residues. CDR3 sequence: CASGPRGSSYEQYF. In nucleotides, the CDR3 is TGTGCCAGCGGACCCAGGGGCAGCTCCTACGAGCAGTACTTC.

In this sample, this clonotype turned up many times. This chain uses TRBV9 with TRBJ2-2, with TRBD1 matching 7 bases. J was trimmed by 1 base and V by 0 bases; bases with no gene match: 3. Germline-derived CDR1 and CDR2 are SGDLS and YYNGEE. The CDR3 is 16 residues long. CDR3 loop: CASSVDHRGNTGELFF. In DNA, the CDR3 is TGTGCCAGCAGCGTAGATCACAGGGGGAACACCGGGGAGCTGTTTTTT.

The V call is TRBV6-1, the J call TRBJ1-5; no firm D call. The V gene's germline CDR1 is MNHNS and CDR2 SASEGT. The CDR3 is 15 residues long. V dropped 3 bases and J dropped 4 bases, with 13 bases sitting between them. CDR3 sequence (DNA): TGTGCCAGCAGTGATCTCTCCACTGCTAATCAGCCCCAGCATTTT. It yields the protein CASSDLSTANQPQHF.

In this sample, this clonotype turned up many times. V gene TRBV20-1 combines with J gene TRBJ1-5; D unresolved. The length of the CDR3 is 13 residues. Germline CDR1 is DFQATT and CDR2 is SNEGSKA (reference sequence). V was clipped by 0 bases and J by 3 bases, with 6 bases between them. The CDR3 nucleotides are TGCAGTGCTAGAGACAGCCTCAATCAGCCCCAGCATTTT. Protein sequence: CSARDSLNQPQHF.

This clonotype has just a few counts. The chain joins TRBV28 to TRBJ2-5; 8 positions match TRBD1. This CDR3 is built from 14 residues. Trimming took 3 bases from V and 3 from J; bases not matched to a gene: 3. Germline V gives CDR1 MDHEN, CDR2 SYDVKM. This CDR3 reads CASSFPGGKETQYF. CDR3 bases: TGTGCCAGCAGTTTTCCAGGGGGCAAAGAGACCCAGTACTTC.

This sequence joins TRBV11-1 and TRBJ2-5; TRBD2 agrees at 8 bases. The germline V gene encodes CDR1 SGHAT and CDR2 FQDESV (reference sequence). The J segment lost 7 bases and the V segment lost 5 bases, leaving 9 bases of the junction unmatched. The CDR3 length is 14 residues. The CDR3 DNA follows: TGTGCCAGCAGCCCCGTCGGACTAGCAGTGACCCAGTACTTC. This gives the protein CASSPVGLAVTQYF.

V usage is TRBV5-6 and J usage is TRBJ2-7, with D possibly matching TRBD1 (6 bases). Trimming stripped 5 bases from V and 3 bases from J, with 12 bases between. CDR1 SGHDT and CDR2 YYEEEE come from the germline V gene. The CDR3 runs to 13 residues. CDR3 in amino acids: CASRQGPNYEQYF. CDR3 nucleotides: TGTGCCAGCAGACAGGGACCGAACTACGAGCAGTACTTC. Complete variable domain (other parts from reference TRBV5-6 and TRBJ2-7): DAGVTQSPTHLIKTRGQQVTLRCSPKSGHDTVSWYQQALGQGPQFIFQYYEEEERQRGNFPDRFSGHQFPNYSSELNVNALLLGDSALYLCASRQGPNYEQYFGPGTRLTVT.

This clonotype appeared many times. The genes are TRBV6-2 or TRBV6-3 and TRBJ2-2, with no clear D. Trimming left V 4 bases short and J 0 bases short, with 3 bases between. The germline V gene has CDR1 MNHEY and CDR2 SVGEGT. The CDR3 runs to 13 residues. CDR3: CASSFANTGELFF. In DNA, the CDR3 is TGTGCCAGCAGTTTCGCGAACACCGGGGAGCTGTTTTTT.

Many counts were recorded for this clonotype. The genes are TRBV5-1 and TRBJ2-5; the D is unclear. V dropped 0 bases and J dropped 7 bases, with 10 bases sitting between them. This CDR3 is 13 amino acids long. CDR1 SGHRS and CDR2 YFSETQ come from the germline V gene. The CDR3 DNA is TGCGCCAGCAGCTTGGACAGCTTGGGGACCCAGTACTTC. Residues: CASSLDSLGTQYF.

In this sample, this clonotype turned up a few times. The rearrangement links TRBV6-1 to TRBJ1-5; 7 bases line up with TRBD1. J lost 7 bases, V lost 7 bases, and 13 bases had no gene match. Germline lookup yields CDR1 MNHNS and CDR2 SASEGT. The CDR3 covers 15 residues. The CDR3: CASIDRVRVRQPQHF. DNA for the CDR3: TGTGCCAGCATTGACAGGGTAAGGGTTCGGCAGCCCCAGCATTTT.

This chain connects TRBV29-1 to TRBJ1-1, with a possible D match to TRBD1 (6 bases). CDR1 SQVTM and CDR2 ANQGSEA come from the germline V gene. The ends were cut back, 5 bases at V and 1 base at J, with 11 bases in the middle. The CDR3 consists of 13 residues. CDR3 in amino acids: CSVRQDWNTEAFF. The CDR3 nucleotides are TGCAGCGTTCGACAGGATTGGAACACTGAAGCTTTCTTT.

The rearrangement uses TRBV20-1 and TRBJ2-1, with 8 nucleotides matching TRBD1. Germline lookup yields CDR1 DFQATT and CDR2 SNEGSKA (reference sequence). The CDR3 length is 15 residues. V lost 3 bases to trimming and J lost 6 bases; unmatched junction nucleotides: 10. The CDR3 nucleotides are TGCAGTGCTAGCCCCGGGACAGGTGACCTCAATGAGCAGTTCTTC. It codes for CSASPGTGDLNEQFF.

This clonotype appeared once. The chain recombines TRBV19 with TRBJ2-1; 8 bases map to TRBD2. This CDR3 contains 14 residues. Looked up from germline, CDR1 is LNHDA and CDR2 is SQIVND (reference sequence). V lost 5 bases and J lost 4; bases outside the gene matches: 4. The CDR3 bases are TGTGCCAGTAGTTTGACTAGCGAGTACAATGAGCAGTTCTTC. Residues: CASSLTSEYNEQFF.

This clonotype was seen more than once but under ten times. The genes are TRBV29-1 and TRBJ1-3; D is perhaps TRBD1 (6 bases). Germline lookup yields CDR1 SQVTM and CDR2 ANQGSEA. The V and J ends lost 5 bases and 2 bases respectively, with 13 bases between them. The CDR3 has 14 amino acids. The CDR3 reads CSVSWGLTGNTIYF. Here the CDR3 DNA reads TGCAGCGTTTCCTGGGGGCTCACTGGAAACACCATATATTTT.

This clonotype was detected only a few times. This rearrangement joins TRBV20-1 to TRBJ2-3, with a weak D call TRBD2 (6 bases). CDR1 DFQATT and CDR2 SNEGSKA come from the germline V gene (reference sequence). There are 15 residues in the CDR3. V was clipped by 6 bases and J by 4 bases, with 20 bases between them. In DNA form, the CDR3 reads TGCAGTGCAACAAGCGGCGGGTCGGGGGCAGATACGCAGTATTTT. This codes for CSATSGGSGADTQYF.

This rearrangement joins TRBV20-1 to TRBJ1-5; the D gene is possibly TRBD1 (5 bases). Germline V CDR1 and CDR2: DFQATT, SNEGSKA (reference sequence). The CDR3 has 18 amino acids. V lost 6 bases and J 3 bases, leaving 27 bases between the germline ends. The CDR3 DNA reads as TGCAGTGCATCTCCTGCAAAAGGGGCGCCTTTATACAATCAGCCCCAGCATTTT. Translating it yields CSASPAKGAPLYNQPQHF.

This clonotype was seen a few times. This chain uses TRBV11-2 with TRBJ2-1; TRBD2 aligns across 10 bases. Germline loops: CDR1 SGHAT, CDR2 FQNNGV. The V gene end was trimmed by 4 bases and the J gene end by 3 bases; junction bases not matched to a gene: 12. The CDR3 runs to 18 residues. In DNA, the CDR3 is TGTGCCAGCAGCTCGATAGAGCTAGCGGGAGTTCTCTACAATGAGCAGTTCTTC. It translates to CASSSIELAGVLYNEQFF.

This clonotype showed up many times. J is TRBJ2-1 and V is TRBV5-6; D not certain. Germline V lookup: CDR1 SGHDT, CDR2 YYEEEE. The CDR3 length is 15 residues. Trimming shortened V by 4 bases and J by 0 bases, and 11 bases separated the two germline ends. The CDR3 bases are TGTGCCAGCAGCCCCTTCAGGAGCTCCTACAATGAGCAGTTCTTC. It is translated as CASSPFRSSYNEQFF.

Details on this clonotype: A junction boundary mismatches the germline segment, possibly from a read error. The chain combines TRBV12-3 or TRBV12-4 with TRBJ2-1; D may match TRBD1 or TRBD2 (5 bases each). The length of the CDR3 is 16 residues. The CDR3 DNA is TGTGCCAGCAGTTTGAGGTGGGACCCACCCTACAATGGGCAGTTCTTC. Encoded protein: CASSLRWDPPYNGQFF.

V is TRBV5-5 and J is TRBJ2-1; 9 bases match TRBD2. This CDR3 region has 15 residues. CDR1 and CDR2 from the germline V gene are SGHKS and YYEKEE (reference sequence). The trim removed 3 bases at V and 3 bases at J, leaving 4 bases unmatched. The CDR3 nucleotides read TGTGCCAGCAGCTCCAGACTAGCGGACTACAATGAGCAGTTCTTC. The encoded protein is CASSSRLADYNEQFF.